A single T cell receptor (beta chain) is shown here with its context. The antigen is undetermined. This specimen comes from a study of T cells in localized non-small cell lung cancer. Trimming cost V 5 bases and J 5 bases, with 12 bases left between them. Per germline, CDR1 SGHAT and CDR2 FQDESV (reference sequence). The CDR3 has 13 residues. Generated by immunoSEQ multiplex PCR, the TCRdb table keeps only in-frame clones and is missing some. The repertoire holds fewer than 100,000 clones, roughly 87% seen once, with about 15% in the top ten. General study results and limits: For the top 100 tumor clones, a median around 61 also appeared in adjacent lung. Multi-region tumor sequencing was not done, so intratumor heterogeneity could not be excluded. The study linked higher blood T cell density to longer overall survival.

This chain connects TRBV11-1 to TRBJ1-2, with D unresolved. The receptor was derived from a man aged 35 to 69 with stage I squamous cell lung carcinoma. Source: peripheral blood, taken before any cancer treatment. CDR3 sequence (DNA): TGTGCCAGCAGCCTGGACGGGAAATATGGCTACACCTTC. Amino acid sequence: CASSLDGKYGYTF.